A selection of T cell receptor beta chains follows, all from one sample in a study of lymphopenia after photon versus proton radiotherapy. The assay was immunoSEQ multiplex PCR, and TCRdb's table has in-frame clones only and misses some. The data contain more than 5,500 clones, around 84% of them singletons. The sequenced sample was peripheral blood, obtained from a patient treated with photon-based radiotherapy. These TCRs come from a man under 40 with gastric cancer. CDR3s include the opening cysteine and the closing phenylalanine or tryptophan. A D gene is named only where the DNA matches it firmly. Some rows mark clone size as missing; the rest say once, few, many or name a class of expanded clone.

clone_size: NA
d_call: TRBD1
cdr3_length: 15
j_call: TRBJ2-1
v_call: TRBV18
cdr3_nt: TGTGCCAGCTCATCCGAGACAGGGGGAGGCAATGAGCAGTTCTTC
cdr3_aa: CASSSETGGGNEQFF

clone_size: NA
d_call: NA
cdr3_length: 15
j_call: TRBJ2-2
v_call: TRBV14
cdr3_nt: TGTGCCAGCAGCCCCCAGATCGTGAACACCGGGGAGCTGTTTTTT
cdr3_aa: CASSPQIVNTGELFF

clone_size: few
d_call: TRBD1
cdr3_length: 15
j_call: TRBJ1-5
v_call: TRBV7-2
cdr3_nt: TGTGCCAGCAGCCCGTCGACAGGGGCCAATCAGCCCCAGCATTTT
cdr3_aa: CASSPSTGANQPQHF

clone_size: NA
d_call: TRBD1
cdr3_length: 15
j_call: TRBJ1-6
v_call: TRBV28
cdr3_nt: TGTGCCAGCAGTTCCGGAGACAGGGTTGAATCACCCCTCCACTTT
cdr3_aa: CASSSGDRVESPLHF

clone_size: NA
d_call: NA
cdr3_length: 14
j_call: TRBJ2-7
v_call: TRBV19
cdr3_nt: TGTGCCAGTAGTCTCCCGGGAATAACCTACGAGCAGTACTTC
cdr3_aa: CASSLPGITYEQYF

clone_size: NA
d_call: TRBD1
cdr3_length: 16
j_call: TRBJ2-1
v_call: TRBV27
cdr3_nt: TGTGCCAGCAGTACCCGGACAGGGGGCTTCTACAATGAGCAGTTCTTC
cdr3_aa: CASSTRTGGFYNEQFF

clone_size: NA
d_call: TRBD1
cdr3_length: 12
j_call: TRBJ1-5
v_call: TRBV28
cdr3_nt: TGTGCCAGCAATACAGGGGATCAGCCCCAGCATTTT
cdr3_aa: CASNTGDQPQHF

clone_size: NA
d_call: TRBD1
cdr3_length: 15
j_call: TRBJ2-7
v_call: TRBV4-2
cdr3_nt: TGTGCCAGCAGCCTTGGACAGGGGGACACCTACGAGCAGTACTTC
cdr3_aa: CASSLGQGDTYEQYF

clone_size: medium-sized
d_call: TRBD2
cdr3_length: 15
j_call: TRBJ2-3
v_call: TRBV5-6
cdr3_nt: TGTGCCAGCAGCTTGTGGAGCGGGAATAGGGATACGCAGTATTTT
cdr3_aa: CASSLWSGNRDTQYF

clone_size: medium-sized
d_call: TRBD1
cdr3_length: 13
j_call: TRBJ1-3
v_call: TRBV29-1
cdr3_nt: TGCAGCGACCAACAGGGGGCTGGAAACACCATATATTTT
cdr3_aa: CSDQQGAGNTIYF

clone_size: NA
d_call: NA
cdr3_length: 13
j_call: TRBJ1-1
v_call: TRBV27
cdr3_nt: TGTGCCAGCAGTGGGACGGTGAACACTGAAGCTTTCTTT
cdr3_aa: CASSGTVNTEAFF

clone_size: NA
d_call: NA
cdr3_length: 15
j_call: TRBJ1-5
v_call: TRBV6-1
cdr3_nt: TGTGCCAGCAGTGGGGACGTTCCAACTAGACAGCCCCAGCATTTT
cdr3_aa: CASSGDVPTRQPQHF

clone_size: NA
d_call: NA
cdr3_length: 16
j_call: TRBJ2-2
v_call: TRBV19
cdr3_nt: TGTGCCAGTAGTATAGGCCCATTCGAAAAGGTCGGGGAGCTGTTTTTT
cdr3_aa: CASSIGPFEKVGELFF

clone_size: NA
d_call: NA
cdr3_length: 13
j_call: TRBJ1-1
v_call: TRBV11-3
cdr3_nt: TGTGCCAGCAGCCGAGGGTTAAACACTGAAGCTTTCTTT
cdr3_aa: CASSRGLNTEAFF

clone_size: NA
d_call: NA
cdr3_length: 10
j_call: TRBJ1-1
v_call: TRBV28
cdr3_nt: TGTGCCAGCAGTCACTTTGAAGCTTTCTTT
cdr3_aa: CASSHFEAFF

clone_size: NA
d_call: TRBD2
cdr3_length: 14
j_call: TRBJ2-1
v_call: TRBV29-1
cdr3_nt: TGCAGCGTTGTATATAGCGGGGCAAACAATGAGCAGTTCTTC
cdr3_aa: CSVVYSGANNEQFF

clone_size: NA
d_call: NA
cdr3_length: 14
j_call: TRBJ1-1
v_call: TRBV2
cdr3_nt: TGTGCCAGCAGTTCCCAGGACGGTTACACTGAAGCTTTCTTT
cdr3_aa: CASSSQDGYTEAFF

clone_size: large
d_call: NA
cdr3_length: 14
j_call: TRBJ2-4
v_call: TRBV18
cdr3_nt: TGTGCCAGCTCACCGGGACATACCAAAAACATTCAGTACTTC
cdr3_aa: CASSPGHTKNIQYF

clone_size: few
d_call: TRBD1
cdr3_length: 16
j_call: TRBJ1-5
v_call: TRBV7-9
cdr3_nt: TGTGCCAGCAGCATAGGGACAGGGGGACTAAATCAGCCCCAGCATTTT
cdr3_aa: CASSIGTGGLNQPQHF

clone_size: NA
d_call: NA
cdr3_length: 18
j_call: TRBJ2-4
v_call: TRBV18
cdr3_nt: TGTGCCAGCTCACCATTGGGGGGGGCAAGAGAAGCCAAAAACATTCAGTACTTC
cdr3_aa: CASSPLGGAREAKNIQYF

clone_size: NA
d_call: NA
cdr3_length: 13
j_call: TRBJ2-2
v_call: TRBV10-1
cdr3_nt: TGCGCCAGCAGTCCAAACGAAGTCGGGGAGCTGTTTTTT
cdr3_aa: CASSPNEVGELFF

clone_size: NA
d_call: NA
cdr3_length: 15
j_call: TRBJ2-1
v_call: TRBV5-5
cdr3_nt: TGTGCCAGCAGCCCTGGACAAACATCCTACAATGAGCAGTTCTTC
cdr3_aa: CASSPGQTSYNEQFF

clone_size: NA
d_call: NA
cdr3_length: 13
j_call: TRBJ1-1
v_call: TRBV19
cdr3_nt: TGTGCCAGTAGTATCCGGGAGAACACTGAAGCTTTCTTT
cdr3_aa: CASSIRENTEAFF

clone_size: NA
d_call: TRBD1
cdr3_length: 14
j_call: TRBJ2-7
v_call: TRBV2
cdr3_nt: TGTGCCAGCCGTTACGGGACAGAAGCCTACGAGCAGTACTTC
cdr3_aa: CASRYGTEAYEQYF

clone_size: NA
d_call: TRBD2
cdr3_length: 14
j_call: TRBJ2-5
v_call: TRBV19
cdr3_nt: TGTGCCAGTAGTACACTAGCGGGAGTGGAGACCCAGTACTTC
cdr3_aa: CASSTLAGVETQYF

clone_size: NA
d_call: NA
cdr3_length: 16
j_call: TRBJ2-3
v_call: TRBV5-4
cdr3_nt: TGTGCCAGCAGCAAAGGACAGAAGATCAACACAGATACGCAGTATTTT
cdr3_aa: CASSKGQKINTDTQYF

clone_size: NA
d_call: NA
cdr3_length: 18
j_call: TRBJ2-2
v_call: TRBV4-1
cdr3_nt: TGCGCCAGCAGTCCAAGGTTTCAACGGCAACGGGGCACCGGGGAGCTGTTTTTT
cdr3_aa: CASSPRFQRQRGTGELFF

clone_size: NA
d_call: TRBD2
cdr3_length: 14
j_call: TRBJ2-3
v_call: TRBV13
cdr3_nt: TGTGCCAGCAGCCTAAGCGGGATCACAGATACGCAGTATTTT
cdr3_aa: CASSLSGITDTQYF

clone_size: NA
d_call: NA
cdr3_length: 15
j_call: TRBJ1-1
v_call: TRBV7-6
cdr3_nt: TGTGCCAGCAGCTTAGCAAGCGAGTCCGGGACCGAAGCTTTCTTT
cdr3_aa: CASSLASESGTEAFF

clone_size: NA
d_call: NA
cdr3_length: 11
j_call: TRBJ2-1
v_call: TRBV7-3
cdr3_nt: TGTGCCAGCAGCTTGGGGTCGGGGCAGTTCTTC
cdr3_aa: CASSLGSGQFF

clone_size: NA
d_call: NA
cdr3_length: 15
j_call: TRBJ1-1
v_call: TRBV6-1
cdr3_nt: TGTGCCAGCAGTGAAACCGGGACCACGAACACTGAAGCTTTCTTT
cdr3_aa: CASSETGTTNTEAFF

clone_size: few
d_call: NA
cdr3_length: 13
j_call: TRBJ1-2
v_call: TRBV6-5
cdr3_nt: TGTGCCAGCAGTTACTCGTCTAACTATGGCTACACCTTC
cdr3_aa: CASSYSSNYGYTF

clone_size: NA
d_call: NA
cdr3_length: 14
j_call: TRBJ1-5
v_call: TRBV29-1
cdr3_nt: TGCAGCGTTGTAAACGGCGGGGGCAATCAGCCCCAGCATTTT
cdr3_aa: CSVVNGGGNQPQHF

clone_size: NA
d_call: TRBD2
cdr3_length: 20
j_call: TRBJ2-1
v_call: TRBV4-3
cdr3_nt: TGCGCCAGCAGCCAGCTGCCCGGACTAGCGGGAGCACCAGGGGGGAATGAGCAGTTCTTC
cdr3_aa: CASSQLPGLAGAPGGNEQFF

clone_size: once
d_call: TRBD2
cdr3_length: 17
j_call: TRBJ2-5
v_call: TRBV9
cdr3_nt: TGTGCCAGCAGCCGGACTAGCGGGAGGGGCCCCTTTGAGACCCAGTACTTC
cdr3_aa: CASSRTSGRGPFETQYF

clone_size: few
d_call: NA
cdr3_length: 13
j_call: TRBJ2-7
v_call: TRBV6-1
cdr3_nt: TGTGCCAGCCTGGACATCTACTCCTACGAGCAGTACTTC
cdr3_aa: CASLDIYSYEQYF

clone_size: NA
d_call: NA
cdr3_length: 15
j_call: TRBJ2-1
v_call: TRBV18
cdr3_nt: TGTGCCAGCTCACCACCGACTAGACCTAATGATGAGCAGTTCTTC
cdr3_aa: CASSPPTRPNDEQFF

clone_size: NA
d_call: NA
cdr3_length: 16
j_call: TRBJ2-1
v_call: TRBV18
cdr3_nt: TGTGCCAGCTCACCCCGAGGGGGGGCCCCCTACAATGAGCAGTTCTTC
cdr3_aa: CASSPRGGAPYNEQFF

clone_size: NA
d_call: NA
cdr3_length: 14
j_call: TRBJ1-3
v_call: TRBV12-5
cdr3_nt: TGTGCTAGTGGTTCGGGCAACGACGGAAACACCATATATTTT
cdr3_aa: CASGSGNDGNTIYF

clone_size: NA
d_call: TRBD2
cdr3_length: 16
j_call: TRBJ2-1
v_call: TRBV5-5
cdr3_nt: TGTGCCAGCAGCTTGATTAGCGGGAGCCCCTACAATGAGCAGTTCTTC
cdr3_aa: CASSLISGSPYNEQFF

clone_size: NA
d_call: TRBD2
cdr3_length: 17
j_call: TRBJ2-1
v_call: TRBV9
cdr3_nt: TGTGCCAGCAGCGTAGGAATTAGCGGGGGAACCTACAATGAGCAGTTCTTC
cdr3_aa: CASSVGISGGTYNEQFF

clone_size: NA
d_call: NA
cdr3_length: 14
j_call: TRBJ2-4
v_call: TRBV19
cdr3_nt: TGTGCCAGTAGTATCGGGACAGCCAAAAACATTCAGTACTTC
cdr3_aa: CASSIGTAKNIQYF

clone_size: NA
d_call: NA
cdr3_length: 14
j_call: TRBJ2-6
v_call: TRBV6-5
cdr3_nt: TGTGCCAGCAGCGAACCCCAGGGGGCCAACGTCCTGACTTTC
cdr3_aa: CASSEPQGANVLTF

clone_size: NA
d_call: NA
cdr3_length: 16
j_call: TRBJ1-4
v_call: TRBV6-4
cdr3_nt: TGTGCCAGCAGTGAGCCGGGACACAAAACGAATGAAAAACTGTTTTTT
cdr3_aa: CASSEPGHKTNEKLFF

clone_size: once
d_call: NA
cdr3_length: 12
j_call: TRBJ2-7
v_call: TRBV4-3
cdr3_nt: TGCGCCAGTACCGGGACGGGGAACGAGCAGTACTTC
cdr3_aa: CASTGTGNEQYF